The text below deals with one TCR beta chain. The target of this receptor is not known. The CDR3 carries no conserved terminal phenylalanine or tryptophan, so it likely arises from a read error. The sample comes from a study of blood T cells in healthy people across ages (dated by TCRdb to between 2015 and 2017). Turning to the overall study: In model experiments, template switching captured about one uniquely barcoded TCR beta cDNA molecule for every two T cells. To track age-related changes in TCR beta repertoire diversity, the study relied on deep sequencing normalized with unique cDNA molecular identifiers. Four age groups were formed from the donors: young (average about 17 years), middle-aged (roughly 38), aged (over 55) and long-lived (around 80). To avoid experimental bias, donors of different ages were randomly spread across the sequencing lanes. For two donors (one aged 18 to 30 and one aged 80 or older), the study analyzed two additional independent replicas of 1 million unique cDNA reads from the same blood draw. Findings and caveats that apply to the study as a whole: The CMV infection status of donors was not known, potentially confounding age-related changes in expanded clonotypes. As age increased, observed TCR beta diversity per million T cells dropped in a roughly linear way, and a significant reduction was already evident by age around 41. Compared with the aged group, more naive CD4+ T cells, fewer expanded clones and increased TCR diversity were shown by the long-lived group, suggesting age selection. Estimates of total diversity from one million sequenced T cells were regarded as lower bounds and underestimates. Because profiling used bulk unsorted PBMCs, naive and antigen-experienced compartments could not be compared conclusively. The percentage of naive T cells measured by flow cytometry correlated strongly with observed TCR beta diversity.

The germline V gene specifies SGHDT as CDR1 and YYEEEE as CDR2. The junction carries 4 bases between V and J, which are trimmed by 0 bases and 6 bases respectively. The CDR3 has 12 amino acids, counting both end residues. The entry retains the CDR3 DNA only, 36 bases that are in frame from base 1. The 39 donors, aged about 6 to 95 years, were systemically healthy Caucasian individuals from Russia. Each donor gave 8 to 10 milliliters of peripheral blood, drawn into EDTA-treated Vacutainer tubes. Ficoll-Paque density-gradient centrifugation was used to isolate PBMCs, with at least 6.5 million obtained per sample. Trizol reagent was used to extract total RNA from PBMCs, with at least 6 micrograms per sample. The percentages of naive CD45RAhigh/CD27high T cells were determined by flow cytometry on a PBMC aliquot from every donor. Libraries were made using 5' RACE. Sequencing used an Illumina HiSeq 2500. A second PCR of about 7 to 12 cycles was run with a J-beta primer mix and a sample-barcoded 5' primer. Each TCR beta cDNA molecule received a unique molecular identifier from a template-switch 5' adaptor carrying 12 random nucleotides. Each sample yielded at least 2.5 million CDR3-containing paired-end reads. First-strand cDNA was synthesized from all RNA with the Mint cDNA synthesis kit, primed by a TRBC-specific oligonucleotide. All cDNA was treated with uracil-DNA glycosylase and then went through a first 18-cycle PCR with the universal primers M1SS and BC2_uni_R. In the authors' own workflow: Normalization of each sample was performed by random selection of 1 million high-quality reads, each carrying a distinct molecular identifier. Reads sharing molecular identifiers were discarded rather than binned into consensus sequences. MiTCR, run with a Q25 quality threshold and the strictest error-elimination algorithm, handled CDR3 identification, clonotype clustering and error correction. A nonparametric unseen species model with Euler transformation was used to estimate lower-bound total TCR beta diversity. In TCRdb, the public reads were trimmed at Q25 with fastp and aligned with MiXCR, with productive beta chains retained. Merged by CDR3 protein, the rows form single entries marked with the most common genes and DNA. The V and J calls come from TCRdb's annotation, not from the publication. The table for this sample lists almost 1 million distinct CDR3 sequences; roughly 51% of them were counted only once. In total, the top ten clones hold about 22% of the sample.

The TCR sequence derives from an older woman in good health. Input material: blood. This sequence uses TRBV5-6 and TRBJ2-4; a confident D gene designation cannot be given. Here the CDR3 is given as CASSLGGNIQYL. The sequenced DNA: TGTGCCAGCAGCTTGGGTGGAAACATTCAGTACTTA.